A selection of T cell receptor beta chains follows, all from one sample in a study of blood T cell repertoires in COVID-19. Sequencing used immunoSEQ multiplex PCR; TCRdb keeps in-frame clones, though not all of them. Among about 99,000 clones, roughly 82% were seen once, and the ten largest hold 20% to 30%. The sequencing input was peripheral blood. All receptors come from a man in his sixties with acute or convalescent COVID-19. CDR3s include the opening cysteine and the closing phenylalanine or tryptophan. The order of the fields is J gene, clone size, D gene, V gene, CDR3 protein, CDR3 DNA. A D gene is named only where the DNA matches it firmly. The size field is filled for only some rows; it gives once, few, many or a size class.

TRBJ2-3	NA	TRBD2	TRBV10-3	CAINRLAGVDTQYF	TGTGCCATCAACAGACTAGCGGGAGTAGATACGCAGTATTTT
TRBJ2-2	NA	TRBD2	TRBV10-3	CAIRTSGNTGELFF	TGTGCCATCAGGACTAGCGGGAACACCGGGGAGCTGTTTTTT
TRBJ1-2	NA	TRBD1	TRBV10-2	CASSRQGDYGYTF	TGCGCCAGCAGTCGACAGGGCGACTATGGCTACACCTTC
TRBJ2-3	NA	NA	TRBV19	CASRRGTHGPGGTDTQYF	TGTGCCAGTAGAAGGGGGACCCATGGACCCGGTGGCACAGATACGCAGTATTTT
TRBJ2-7	NA	NA	TRBV3-1/TRBV3-2	CASSQSTTYEQYF	TGTGCCAGCAGCCAGTCGACTACCTACGAGCAGTACTTC
TRBJ2-3	NA	TRBD2	TRBV9	CASSADAFAGVADTQYF	TGTGCCAGCAGCGCCGATGCATTTGCGGGAGTGGCAGATACGCAGTATTTT
TRBJ1-4	NA	NA	TRBV30	CAWSRGLNSRNEKLFF	TGTGCCTGGAGTAGGGGACTCAACTCCCGGAATGAAAAACTGTTTTTT
TRBJ1-2	once	NA	TRBV28	CASGGAVGGYTF	TGTGCCAGCGGTGGGGCAGTCGGGGGCTACACCTTC
TRBJ1-1	NA	NA	TRBV11-3	CASSLVAGVVNTEAFF	TGTGCCAGCAGCTTAGTAGCAGGGGTGGTGAACACTGAAGCTTTCTTT
TRBJ1-4	NA	NA	TRBV28	CASSFTGANEKLFF	TGTGCCAGCAGCTTTACAGGAGCTAATGAAAAACTGTTTTTT
TRBJ2-2	NA	NA	TRBV7-9	CASSPTVPNTGELFF	TGTGCCAGCAGCCCTACTGTACCGAACACCGGGGAGCTGTTTTTT
TRBJ1-2	NA	NA	TRBV6-5	CASRDWSYGYTF	TGTGCCAGCAGGGACTGGAGCTATGGCTACACCTTC
TRBJ2-5	NA	TRBD1	TRBV27	CASSPGQGLGETQYF	TGTGCCAGCAGCCCCGGACAGGGCCTAGGAGAGACCCAGTACTTC
TRBJ1-1	NA	NA	TRBV10-2	CASSDSTEAFF	TGCGCCAGCTCGGACAGCACTGAAGCTTTCTTT
TRBJ1-1	NA	NA	TRBV9	CASSPRGRPNTEAFF	TGTGCCAGCAGCCCCAGGGGACGTCCGAACACTGAAGCTTTCTTT
TRBJ2-1	NA	TRBD1	TRBV4-1	CASSQLLTGVANEQFF	TGCGCCAGCAGCCAACTCTTGACAGGGGTGGCAAATGAGCAGTTCTTC
TRBJ1-2	NA	NA	TRBV5-6	CASSFKQNYGYTF	TGTGCCAGCAGCTTTAAACAAAACTATGGCTACACCTTC
TRBJ2-1	NA	TRBD2	TRBV27	CASSSLGLADNEQFF	TGTGCCAGCAGTTCCCTGGGACTAGCGGACAATGAGCAGTTCTTC
TRBJ2-1	NA	TRBD2	TRBV10-3	CAMSPTSGSYNEQFF	TGTGCCATGTCCCCGACTAGCGGGAGTTACAATGAGCAGTTCTTC
TRBJ2-3	NA	NA	TRBV5-1	CASSLIAGTDTQYF	TGCGCCAGCAGCTTAATAGCGGGCACAGATACGCAGTATTTT
TRBJ1-1	NA	NA	TRBV20-1	CGALAGTEAFF	TGCGGCGCCTTGGCGGGCACTGAAGCTTTCTTT
TRBJ2-1	few	NA	TRBV2	CASSEALREGEQFF	TGTGCCAGCAGTGAAGCGCTCAGAGAGGGTGAGCAGTTCTTC
TRBJ2-1	many	NA	TRBV4-1	CASSHIQTQGYEQFF	TGCGCCAGCAGCCATATCCAAACACAGGGCTATGAGCAGTTCTTC
TRBJ2-1	NA	TRBD1	TRBV11-2	CASSPPPRGKQFF	TGTGCCAGCAGCCCTCCCCCCAGGGGGAAGCAGTTCTTC
TRBJ1-1	NA	NA	TRBV18	CASSLTDRTEAFF	TGTGCCAGCTCACTGACAGACAGGACTGAAGCTTTCTTT
TRBJ1-6	NA	TRBD1	TRBV5-1	CASSPQTGPNSPLHF	TGCGCCAGCAGCCCACAGACAGGGCCCAATTCACCCCTCCACTTT
TRBJ1-2	NA	TRBD1	TRBV5-1	CASSPGQPNDYGYTF	TGCGCCAGCAGCCCGGGACAGCCAAACGACTATGGCTACACCTTC
TRBJ1-1	NA	TRBD1	TRBV6-5	CASSWDRNTEAFF	TGTGCCAGCAGTTGGGACAGGAACACTGAAGCTTTCTTT